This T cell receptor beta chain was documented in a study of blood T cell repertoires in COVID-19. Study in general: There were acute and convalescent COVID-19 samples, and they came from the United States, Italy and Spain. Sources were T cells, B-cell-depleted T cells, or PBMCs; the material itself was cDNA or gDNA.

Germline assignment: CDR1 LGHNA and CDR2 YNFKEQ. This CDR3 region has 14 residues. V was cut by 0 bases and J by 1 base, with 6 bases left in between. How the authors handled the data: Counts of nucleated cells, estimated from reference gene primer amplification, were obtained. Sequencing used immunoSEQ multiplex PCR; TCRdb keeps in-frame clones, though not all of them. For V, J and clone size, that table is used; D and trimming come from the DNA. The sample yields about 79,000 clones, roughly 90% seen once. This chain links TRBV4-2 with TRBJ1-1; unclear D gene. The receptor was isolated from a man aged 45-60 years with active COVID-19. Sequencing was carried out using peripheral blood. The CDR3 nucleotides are TGTGCCAGCAGCCAAGAGGACTGGAACACTGAAGCTTTCTTT. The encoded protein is CASSQEDWNTEAFF.